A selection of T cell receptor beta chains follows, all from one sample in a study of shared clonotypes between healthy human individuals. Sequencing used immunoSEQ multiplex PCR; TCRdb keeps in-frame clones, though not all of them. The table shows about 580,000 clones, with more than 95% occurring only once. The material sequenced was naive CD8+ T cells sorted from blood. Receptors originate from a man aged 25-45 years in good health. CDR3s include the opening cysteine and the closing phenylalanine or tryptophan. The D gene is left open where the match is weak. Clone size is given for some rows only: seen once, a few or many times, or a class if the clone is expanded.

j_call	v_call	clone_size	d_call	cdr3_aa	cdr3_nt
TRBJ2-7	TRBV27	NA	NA	CASSLNGGYEQYF	TGTGCCAGCAGTTTAAATGGGGGTTACGAGCAGTACTTC
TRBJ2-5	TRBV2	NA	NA	CATRTQETQYF	TGTGCCACAAGAACCCAAGAGACCCAGTACTTC
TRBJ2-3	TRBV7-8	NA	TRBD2	CASSSTSGVTDTQYF	TGTGCCAGCAGCTCCACTAGCGGGGTCACAGATACGCAGTATTTT
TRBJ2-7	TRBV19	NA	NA	CASSRDVGHYYEQYF	TGTGCCAGTAGTAGGGACGTGGGCCATTACTACGAGCAGTACTTC
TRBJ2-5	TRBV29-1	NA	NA	CSVDRGLAETQYF	TGCAGCGTTGACCGAGGGTTGGCGGAGACCCAGTACTTC
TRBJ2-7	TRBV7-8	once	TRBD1	CASSYPGTGDSYEQYF	TGTGCCAGCAGCTACCCCGGGACAGGGGACTCCTACGAGCAGTACTTC
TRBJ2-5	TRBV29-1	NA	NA	CGIWGVGQETQYF	TGCGGCATCTGGGGCGTTGGGCAAGAGACCCAGTACTTC
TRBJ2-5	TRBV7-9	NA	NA	CASSFQETQYF	TGTGCCAGCAGCTTCCAAGAGACCCAGTACTTC
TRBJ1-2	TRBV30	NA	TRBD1	CACGAGGDGYTF	TGTGCCTGCGGGGCAGGGGGCGATGGCTACACCTTC
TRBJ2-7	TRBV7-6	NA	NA	CASSLELTGAYEQYF	TGTGCCAGCAGCTTAGAATTGACAGGAGCCTACGAGCAGTACTTC
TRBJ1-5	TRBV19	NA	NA	CASSIGYQPQHF	TGTGCCAGTAGTATAGGATATCAGCCCCAGCATTTT
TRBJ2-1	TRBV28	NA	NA	CASSFLGDNEQFF	TGTGCCAGCAGTTTTCTGGGTGATAATGAGCAGTTCTTC
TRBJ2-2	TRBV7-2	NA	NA	CASSERDSTIRGELFF	TGTGCCAGCAGCGAACGGGACTCCACGATTAGAGGGGAGCTGTTTTTT
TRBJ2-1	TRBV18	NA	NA	CASSPPPGTGEQFF	TGTGCCAGCTCTCCGCCGCCGGGCACCGGAGAGCAGTTCTTC
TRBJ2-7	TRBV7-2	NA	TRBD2	CASSLALAGGEQYF	TGTGCCAGCAGCTTAGCCCTAGCGGGGGGGGAGCAGTACTTC
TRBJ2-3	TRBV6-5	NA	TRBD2	CASSLIAGEATDTQYF	TGTGCCAGCAGTTTGATAGCGGGAGAGGCCACAGATACGCAGTATTTT
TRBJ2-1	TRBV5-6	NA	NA	CASTLELMAYNEQFF	TGTGCCAGCACCCTAGAGTTGATGGCCTACAATGAGCAGTTCTTC
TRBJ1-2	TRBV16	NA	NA	CASSQTQSLWHGYTF	TGTGCCAGCAGCCAAACCCAGAGCTTGTGGCATGGCTACACCTTC
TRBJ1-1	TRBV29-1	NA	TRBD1	CSVDHLDRASPNTEAFF	TGCAGCGTTGACCACCTGGACAGGGCCTCACCAAACACTGAAGCTTTCTTT
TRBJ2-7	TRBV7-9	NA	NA	CASSLSLSYEQYF	TGTGCCAGCAGCTTAAGTCTGTCCTACGAGCAGTACTTC
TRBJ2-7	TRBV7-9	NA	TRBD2	CASVERDSYEQYF	TGTGCCAGTGTCGAGCGGGACTCCTACGAGCAGTACTTC
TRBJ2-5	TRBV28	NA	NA	CASALREETQYF	TGTGCCAGCGCATTGAGGGAAGAGACCCAGTACTTC
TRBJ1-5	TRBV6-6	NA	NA	CASSYLGGSNQPQHF	TGTGCCAGCAGTTACTTGGGGGGGAGCAATCAGCCCCAGCATTTT
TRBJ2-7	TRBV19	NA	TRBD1	CASSQDRGLLYEQYF	TGTGCCAGTAGCCAGGACAGGGGGCTCCTCTACGAGCAGTACTTC
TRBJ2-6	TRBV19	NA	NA	CASSILETGANVLTF	TGTGCCAGTAGTATTCTAGAGACTGGGGCCAACGTCCTGACTTTC
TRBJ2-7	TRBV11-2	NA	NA	CASSLARTYEQYF	TGTGCCAGCAGCTTAGCTCGGACTTACGAGCAGTACTTC
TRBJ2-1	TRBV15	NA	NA	CATSRDLLGELPFRDNEQFF	TGTGCCACCAGCAGAGATTTGCTAGGGGAGCTGCCTTTTCGAGACAATGAGCAGTTCTTC
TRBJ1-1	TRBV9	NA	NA	CASSVAPYRGENTEAFF	TGTGCCAGCAGCGTAGCCCCCTACCGTGGCGAGAACACTGAAGCTTTCTTT
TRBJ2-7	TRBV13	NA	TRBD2	CASSPRASGPYEQYF	TGTGCCAGCAGCCCGCGGGCTAGCGGTCCCTACGAGCAGTACTTC
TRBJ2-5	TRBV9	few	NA	CASREETQYF	TGTGCCAGCCGCGAAGAGACCCAGTACTTC
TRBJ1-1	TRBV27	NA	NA	CASSLNILNTEAFF	TGTGCCAGCAGTTTGAACATCTTGAACACTGAAGCTTTCTTT
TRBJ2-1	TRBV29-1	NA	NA	CSVLDYNEQFF	TGCAGCGTGCTAGACTACAATGAGCAGTTCTTC
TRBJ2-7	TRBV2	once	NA	CATPGRDEQYF	TGTGCCACCCCCGGTCGGGACGAGCAGTACTTC
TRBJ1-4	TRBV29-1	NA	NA	CSVVTATNEKLFF	TGCAGCGTTGTCACGGCAACTAATGAAAAACTGTTTTTT
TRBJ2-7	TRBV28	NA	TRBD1	CASRETGLTYEQYF	TGTGCCAGCAGGGAGACAGGGTTAACTTACGAGCAGTACTTC
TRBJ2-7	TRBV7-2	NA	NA	CASSLDRGLAASYEQYF	TGTGCCAGCAGCTTAGACAGAGGATTAGCGGCCTCCTACGAGCAGTACTTC
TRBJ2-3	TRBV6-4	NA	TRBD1	CASIPTGEFTDTQYF	TGTGCCAGCATCCCCACAGGGGAATTCACAGATACGCAGTATTTT
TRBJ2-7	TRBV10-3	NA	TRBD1	CAISKGTGPEQYF	TGTGCCATCAGTAAAGGGACAGGGCCCGAGCAGTACTTC
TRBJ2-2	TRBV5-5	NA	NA	CASSFRQASGGGELFF	TGTGCCAGCAGCTTCCGGCAGGCCTCAGGAGGCGGGGAGCTGTTTTTT